This is a list of T cell receptor beta chains from one sample in a study of blood T cells in healthy people across ages. In TCRdb, the 5' RACE reads were re-called with MiXCR into one record per CDR3 protein. The sample holds approximately 360,000 distinct CDR3 sequences, 50% to 60% seen once. The sequenced sample consisted of blood. The source of these receptors is a man in his 60s in good health. CDR3s leave out the opening cysteine and the closing phenylalanine or tryptophan. Fields, in order: V gene, J gene, CDR3 length, CDR3 protein.

TRBV7-9	TRBJ2-1	14	ASSSCDWLVYNEQF
TRBV12-5	TRBJ2-5	11	ASGGDLQETQY
TRBV9	TRBJ2-3	11	ASSVDPTDTQY
TRBV28	TRBJ2-3	14	ASSLGLAGITDTQY
TRBV5-1	TRBJ2-5	11	ASSLTGIETQY
TRBV2	TRBJ2-7	13	ASSTGQRSSYEQY
TRBV27	TRBJ2-3	15	ASSLLPSGGRRDTQY
TRBV6-5	TRBJ2-5	11	ASRGKYQETQY
TRBV2	TRBJ1-2	11	ASKWAGAYGYT
TRBV11-3	TRBJ2-5	12	ASSFPGQQETQY
TRBV7-2	TRBJ2-1	14	ASSLSEGLASNEQF
TRBV7-9	TRBJ2-6	14	ASSQGQGPGANVLT
TRBV12-3/TRBV12-4	TRBJ1-2	12	ASSLFPDSGGYT
TRBV5-1	TRBJ2-7	13	ASSWPLAGSYEQY
TRBV4-1	TRBJ2-4	14	ASSSYSSGAKNIQY
TRBV7-9	NA	11	ASSLQRVDEQY
TRBV15	TRBJ2-5	16	ATSRDLNGRAFQETQY
TRBV29-1	NA	9	SFRQGIEQY
TRBV7-2	TRBJ1-5	14	ASSSDSSGSNQPQH
TRBV27	TRBJ1-2	14	ASSPLGQMTNYGYT
TRBV2	TRBJ2-5	11	ASEGGGEETQY
TRBV20-1	TRBJ2-7	15	SALGWTSGSSSYEQY